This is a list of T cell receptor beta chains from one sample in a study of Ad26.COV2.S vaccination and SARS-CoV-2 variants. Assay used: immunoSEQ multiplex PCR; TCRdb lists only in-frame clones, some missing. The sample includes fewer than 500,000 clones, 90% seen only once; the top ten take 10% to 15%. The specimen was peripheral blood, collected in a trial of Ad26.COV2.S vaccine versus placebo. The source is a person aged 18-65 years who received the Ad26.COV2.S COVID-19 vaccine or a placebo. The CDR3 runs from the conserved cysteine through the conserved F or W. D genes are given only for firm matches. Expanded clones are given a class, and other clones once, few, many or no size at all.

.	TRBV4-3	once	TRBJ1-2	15	CASSQEAGANYGYTF	TGCGCCAGCAGCCAAGAAGCAGGGGCTAACTATGGCTACACCTTC
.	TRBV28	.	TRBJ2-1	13	CASTLFGPSEQFF	TGTGCCAGCACTCTATTCGGACCCTCTGAGCAGTTCTTC
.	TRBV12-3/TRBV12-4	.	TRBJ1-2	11	CASSGLYGYTF	TGTGCCAGCAGCGGATTGTATGGCTACACCTTC
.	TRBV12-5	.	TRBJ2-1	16	CASGLNPSSEFNEQFF	TGTGCTAGTGGTTTGAATCCATCTAGCGAGTTCAATGAGCAGTTCTTC
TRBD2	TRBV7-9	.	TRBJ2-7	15	CASSPLAGAGYEQYF	TGTGCCAGCAGCCCCCTAGCGGGAGCCGGTTACGAGCAGTACTTC
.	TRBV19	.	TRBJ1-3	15	CASSIRGESGNTIYF	TGTGCCAGTAGTATCCGGGGAGAGTCTGGAAACACCATATATTTT
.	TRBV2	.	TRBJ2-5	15	CASSESLLQQETQYF	TGTGCCAGCAGTGAATCTTTACTACAACAAGAGACCCAGTACTTC
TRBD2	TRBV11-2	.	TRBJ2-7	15	CASSFGTSVLYEQYF	TGTGCCAGCAGCTTCGGGACTAGCGTACTCTACGAGCAGTACTTC
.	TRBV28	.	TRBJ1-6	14	CASSLGRNNSPLHF	TGTGCCAGCAGTTTGGGACGGAATAATTCACCCCTCCACTTT
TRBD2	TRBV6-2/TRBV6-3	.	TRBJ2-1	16	CASSLNLAAIYNEQFF	TGTGCCAGCAGTCTTAACCTAGCGGCTATTTACAATGAGCAGTTCTTC
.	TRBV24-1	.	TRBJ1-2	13	CATSDLDRNGYTF	TGTGCCACCAGTGATTTGGACAGGAATGGCTACACCTTC
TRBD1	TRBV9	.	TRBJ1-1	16	CASSPGQGAMNTEAFF	TGTGCCAGCAGCCCCGGACAGGGGGCCATGAACACTGAAGCTTTCTTT
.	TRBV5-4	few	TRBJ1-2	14	CASSGTGTGYGYTF	TGTGCCAGCAGCGGGACCGGGACGGGCTATGGCTACACCTTC
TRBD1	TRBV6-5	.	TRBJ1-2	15	CASRSPGQGFGGYTF	TGTGCCAGCAGATCGCCGGGACAGGGTTTTGGGGGCTACACCTTC
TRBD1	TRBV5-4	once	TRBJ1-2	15	CASSTVRQGTYGYTF	TGTGCCAGCAGCACAGTGCGACAGGGTACCTATGGCTACACCTTC
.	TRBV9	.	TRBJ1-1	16	CASSVGMEVMNTEAFF	TGTGCCAGCAGCGTAGGAATGGAGGTCATGAACACTGAAGCTTTCTTT
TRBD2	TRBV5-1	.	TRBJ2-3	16	CASSLAGTSATDTQYF	TGCGCCAGCAGCTTGGCCGGGACTAGCGCCACAGATACGCAGTATTTT
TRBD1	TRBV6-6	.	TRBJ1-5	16	CASSYGGQPVHQPQHF	TGTGCCAGCAGTTACGGGGGACAGCCGGTACATCAGCCCCAGCATTTT
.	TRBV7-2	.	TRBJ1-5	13	CASSLRGEQPQHF	TGTGCCAGCAGTCTCAGGGGTGAGCAGCCCCAGCATTTT
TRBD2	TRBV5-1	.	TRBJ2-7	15	CASSLAPSGHYEQYF	TGCGCCAGCAGCTTGGCTCCTAGCGGCCACTACGAGCAGTACTTC
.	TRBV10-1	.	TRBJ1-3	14	CASSETSSGNTIYF	TGCGCCAGCAGTGAGACAAGCTCTGGAAACACCATATATTTT
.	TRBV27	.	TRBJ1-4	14	CASSLGVRNEKLFF	TGTGCCAGCAGTTTAGGTGTCAGGAATGAAAAACTGTTTTTT
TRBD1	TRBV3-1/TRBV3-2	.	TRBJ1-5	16	CASSPSRQGRNQPQHF	TGTGCCAGCAGCCCCTCTCGACAGGGCCGAAATCAGCCCCAGCATTTT
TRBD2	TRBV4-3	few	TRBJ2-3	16	CASSQELAGGVDTQYF	TGCGCCAGCAGCCAAGAACTAGCGGGGGGAGTAGATACGCAGTATTTT
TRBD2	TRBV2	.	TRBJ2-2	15	CASTTGLAGTGELFF	TGTGCCAGCACTACAGGCCTAGCGGGTACCGGGGAGCTGTTTTTT
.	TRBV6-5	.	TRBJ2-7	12	CASSYGGHEQYF	TGTGCCAGCAGTTACGGGGGGCACGAGCAGTACTTC
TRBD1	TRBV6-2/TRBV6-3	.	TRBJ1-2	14	CASSRGTANYGYTF	TGTGCCAGCAGTCGCGGGACAGCCAACTATGGCTACACCTTC
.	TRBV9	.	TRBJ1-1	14	CASSVVQESAEAFF	TGTGCCAGCAGCGTAGTTCAGGAGTCCGCTGAAGCTTTCTTT